This passage covers 16 T cell receptor beta chains from one sample sequenced in a study of response to subunit inactivated influenza vaccine. TCRdb reprocessed the RT-PCR reads with MiXCR, giving one entry per CDR3 protein. The sample consists of a few hundred thousand distinct CDR3 sequences, just over 20% of them appearing once. Material: PBMCs from blood, obtained about 19 months after vaccination. These receptors all come from a man between 50 and 69 years old who received an inactivated influenza vaccine.

This clonotype was seen more than once but under ten times. The gene calls are TRBV6-2 or TRBV6-3 and TRBJ1-2; D is perhaps TRBD1 (5 bases). Germline V gene sequence: CDR1 MNHEY, CDR2 SVGEGT. The V end lost 7 bases, the J end lost 3 bases, and 15 bases lay between the germline ends. The CDR3 covers 14 residues. The CDR3 nucleotides are TGTGCCAGCAACCCCAGTGGAGGGGACTATGGCTACACCTTC. Its protein product is CASNPSGGDYGYTF.

This clonotype was observed a few times. This chain uses TRBV10-3 with TRBJ1-1; 8 bases are shared with TRBD1. V lost 6 bases, J lost 4 bases, and 7 bases stayed unmatched. CDR3 length: 14 residues. Germline CDR1 and CDR2: ENHRY and SYGVKD. CDR3 in DNA: TGTGCCATCAGCCCGACAGGGGACGGCACTGAAGCTTTCTTT. This codes for CAISPTGDGTEAFF.

In its sample, this clonotype was seen a few times. The CDR3 DNA reads as TGTGCCAGCACCTACGGGGGGGCTGGGTATGGCTACACCTTC. Residues: CASTYGGAGYGYTF. This chain links TRBV6-1 with TRBJ1-2; possible D gene TRBD1, 6 bases. This CDR3 has 14 residues. The germline gives CDR1 MNHNS, CDR2 SASEGT. The ends were cut back, 7 bases at V and 5 bases at J, with 17 bases in the middle.

This clonotype came up many times. This sequence joins TRBV12-3 or TRBV12-4 and TRBJ1-2; no definite D call. The CDR3 length is 13 residues. V lost 7 bases, J lost 7 bases, and 16 bases lay in between. The CDR3: CASNNPTRGGYTF. The CDR3 DNA reads TGTGCCAGCAATAACCCGACCCGGGGTGGCTACACCTTC.

The chain is built from TRBV7-2 and TRBJ1-6; TRBD1 might be the D (5 bases). CDR3 length equals 13 residues. The V gene lost 4 bases and the J gene lost 14 bases, with 15 bases spanning the gap. CDR1 SGHTA and CDR2 FQGNSA come from the germline V gene. CDR3 coding DNA: TGTGCCAGCAGCTGGACACTTCCCTCAGCCCTCCACTTT. Protein product: CASSWTLPSALHF.

This clonotype was counted at least ten times. The chain uses TRBV20-1 and TRBJ1-2, with D tentatively TRBD1 (5 bases). The germline gives CDR1 DFQATT, CDR2 SNEGSKA (reference sequence). V was trimmed by 6 bases and J by 3 bases, leaving 20 bases between them. This CDR3 region has 15 residues. The CDR3 sequence: CSATIVRQRYYGYTF. CDR3 sequence (DNA): TGCAGTGCAACCATCGTGAGACAGAGGTACTATGGCTACACCTTC.

This clonotype came up a few times. CDR3 residues: CGTRGGDEKLFF. CDR3 DNA sequence: TGCGGGACTAGGGGTGGTGATGAAAAACTGTTTTTT. This chain uses TRBV20-1 with TRBJ1-4; weak D call: TRBD1 (5 bases). Germline CDR1 is DFQATT and CDR2 is SNEGSKA (reference sequence). CDR3 size: 12 residues.

The sample holds a few counts of this clonotype. The CDR3 here is CASSARDRPNYGYTF. The CDR3 nucleotides are TGTGCCAGCAGCGCCCGGGACAGGCCGAACTATGGCTACACCTTC. The chain uses TRBV7-2 and TRBJ1-2, with 8 bases aligning to TRBD1. In germline, CDR1 is SGHTA, CDR2 FQGNSA. After removal of 5 bases from V and 2 bases from J, the junction contained 7 bases not matched to a gene. The CDR3 sequence is 15 residues long.

J is TRBJ2-2 and V is TRBV6-1; 9 nucleotides agree with TRBD2. The CDR3 is 16 amino acids. The germline CDR1 and CDR2 sequences are MNHNS and SASEGT. Trimming took 6 bases from V and 0 from J; bases not matched to a gene: 5. Here the CDR3 DNA reads TGTGCCAGCAGGCAACTAGCGGGCCCGAACACCGGGGAGCTGTTTTTT. Residues: CASRQLAGPNTGELFF.

This clonotype was counted a few times. The CDR3 DNA is TGTGCTAGTGGTTTGATCCCTCCGGGGGATACGCAGTATTTT. Its translation is CASGLIPPGDTQYF. This chain links TRBV12-5 with TRBJ2-3; weak D call: TRBD2 (5 bases). The CDR3 sequence is 14 residues long. Germline V gives CDR1 LGHNT, CDR2 FRNRAP. V lost 2 bases, J lost 6 bases, and 12 bases lay in between.

This clonotype was seen only a few times. The chain couples TRBV29-1 to TRBJ2-5, with 7 bases fitting TRBD1. The germline CDR1 and CDR2 sequences are SQVTM and ANQGSEA. The junction had 3 bases not matched to a gene; V was cut back by 3 bases and J by 5 bases. The CDR3 consists of 12 residues. CDR3 in amino acids: CSVDSGGETQYF. DNA of the CDR3: TGCAGCGTTGACTCAGGGGGTGAGACCCAGTACTTC.

This clonotype occurred many times. The chain combines TRBV4-3 with TRBJ1-2, with D hard to call. The germline V gene has CDR1 LGHNA and CDR2 YSLEER. CDR3 size: 15 residues. Trimming took off 1 base at V and 6 bases at J, with 15 bases between the two ends. The CDR3 DNA is TGCGCCAGCAGCCAAGCCCAGTGGGCTAAAGATGGCTACACCTTC. The encoded protein is CASSQAQWAKDGYTF.

The chain combines TRBV20-1 with TRBJ2-1, with D possibly matching TRBD1 (6 bases). There are 14 residues in the CDR3. Germline values: CDR1 DFQATT, CDR2 SNEGSKA (reference sequence). V lost 5 bases to trimming and J lost 4 bases, with 15 bases between them. The CDR3 spells CSAQGLAIYNEQFF. CDR3 bases: TGCAGTGCTCAGGGGCTAGCCATTTACAATGAGCAGTTCTTC.

The chain joins TRBV6-1 to TRBJ2-7, with 10 nucleotides matching TRBD2. Trimming cost V 4 bases and J 1 base; bases outside gene matches: 7. From germline, CDR1 is MNHNS and CDR2 SASEGT. The CDR3 consists of 16 residues. The CDR3 coding sequence is TGTGCCAGCAGTGTCCTTACTAGCGGGACGTCCTACGAGCAGTACTTC. Protein: CASSVLTSGTSYEQYF.

This chain links TRBV5-1 with TRBJ2-1, with 11 bases aligning to TRBD2. The CDR3 consists of 18 residues. Trimming at V came to 1 base and at J to 8 bases, leaving 14 bases not matched to a gene. The V gene's germline CDR1 is SGHRS and CDR2 YFSETQ. CDR3 sequence (DNA): TGCGCCAGCAGCTTGAGGCCTAGCGGGAGGCCCCGGGGGTATGAGCAGTTCTTC. Translating it yields CASSLRPSGRPRGYEQFF.

In this sample, this clonotype turned up a few times. The chain carries TRBV5-1 and TRBJ2-7, with TRBD1 as a possible D gene (6 bases). CDR3 length: 15 residues. Trimming cost V 4 bases and J 1 base, with 15 bases left between them. Germline CDR1 and CDR2: SGHRS and YFSETQ. The CDR3 protein is CASSLTTGVSYEQYF. The CDR3 DNA reads TGCGCCAGCAGCCTAACGACAGGCGTATCCTACGAGCAGTACTTC.